Following are 21 T cell receptor beta chains from one sample sequenced in a study of response to subunit inactivated influenza vaccine. Using its own MiXCR run on the RT-PCR reads, TCRdb lists one record per CDR3 protein. Of around 500,000 distinct CDR3 sequences listed, approximately 11% are singletons. The material was PBMCs from blood, obtained roughly 46 days after vaccination. The source is a man between 45 and 60 years old who received an inactivated influenza vaccine.

This clonotype showed up just a few times. V and J are TRBV3-1 and TRBJ2-5; D gene unclear. Trimming pared 3 bases from V and 5 bases from J, leaving 10 bases between. Germline lookup yields CDR1 LGHDT and CDR2 YNNKEL (reference sequence). This CDR3 region has 13 residues. The CDR3 spells CASSQIRRETQYF. The CDR3 bases are TGTGCCAGCAGCCAGATAAGGCGTGAGACCCAGTACTTC.

The chain has TRBV2 and TRBJ1-6, with D perhaps matching TRBD1 (5 bases). V dropped 6 bases and J dropped 13 bases, with 13 bases sitting between them. The CDR3 sequence is 12 residues long. Per germline, CDR1 SNHLY and CDR2 FYNNEI. In DNA, the CDR3 is TGTGCCAGCAGGCCGGGGCCAGGCCCCCTCCACTTT. Encoded protein: CASRPGPGPLHF.

V is TRBV6-5 and J is TRBJ1-2; D is uncertain. Germline V CDR1 and CDR2: MNHEY, SVGAGI. The CDR3 spans 18 residues. V lost 4 bases, J lost 6 bases, and 27 bases lay in between. CDR3 in DNA: TGTGCCAGCAGTTTATCCTCTGGTGTTCTGGGGTCCGGACATGGCTACACCTTC. Its protein is CASSLSSGVLGSGHGYTF.

This clonotype was counted only a few times. The chain employs TRBV4-3 and TRBJ2-5, with 8 bases aligning to TRBD1. V gave up 1 base and J gave up 4 bases; unmatched junction bases: 5. The length of the CDR3 is 15 residues. Looked up from germline, CDR1 is LGHNA and CDR2 is YSLEER. Written as DNA, the CDR3 is TGCGCCAGCAGCCAAGTCACAGGGGGATTAGAGACCCAGTACTTC. Amino acids: CASSQVTGGLETQYF.

In this sample, this clonotype turned up many times. The chain is built from TRBV4-2 and TRBJ1-4; TRBD1 might be the D (5 bases). Trimming removed 4 bases from V and 7 bases from J, with 16 bases in between. Germline loops: CDR1 LGHNA, CDR2 YNFKEQ. CDR3 length: 15 residues. The CDR3 DNA is TGTGCCAGCAGCCGGGGACGGGCTGAAGGTGAAAAACTGTTTTTT. Amino acids: CASSRGRAEGEKLFF.

This clonotype was seen a few times. The CDR3 loop reads CSASGAGAWETQYF. The DNA for the CDR3 is TGCAGTGCTAGTGGGGCAGGGGCATGGGAGACCCAGTACTTC. The rearrangement uses TRBV20-1 and TRBJ2-5; maybe TRBD1 (6 bases). Germline V CDR1 and CDR2: DFQATT, SNEGSKA (reference sequence). The CDR3 has 14 residues. V lost 3 bases to trimming and J lost 5 bases, with 16 bases between them.

The rearrangement links TRBV5-1 to TRBJ2-1; 7 bases are a match to TRBD2. This CDR3 is 15 amino acids long. Looked up from germline, CDR1 is SGHRS and CDR2 is YFSETQ. The junction had 7 bases not matched to a gene; V was cut back by 0 bases and J by 7 bases. The CDR3 bases are TGCGCCAGCAGCTTGGCGGCGGGAGCGGGAAATGAGCAGTTCTTC. It codes for CASSLAAGAGNEQFF.

This clonotype was found many times. CDR3 DNA: TGCAGTGCTAGGGACCCGGGACTTATGTCCTACGAGCAGTACTTC. Translation: CSARDPGLMSYEQYF. The chain couples TRBV20-1 to TRBJ2-7; D might be TRBD2 (6 bases). The length of the CDR3 is 15 residues. Germline CDR1 DFQATT, CDR2 SNEGSKA (reference sequence). V was shortened by 3 bases and J by 1 base, with 16 bases between the two germline ends.

This clonotype showed up many times. The chain links TRBV12-3 or TRBV12-4 to TRBJ2-7, with D tentatively TRBD1 (6 bases). This CDR3 spans 15 amino acids. Trimming pared 3 bases from V and 2 bases from J, leaving 14 bases between. This CDR3 is CASSFRGSAAYEQYF. Written as DNA, the CDR3 is TGTGCCAGCAGTTTTAGGGGGAGTGCGGCCTACGAGCAGTACTTC.

The chain couples TRBV6-1 to TRBJ1-2; 8 nucleotides match TRBD1. Germline V CDR1 and CDR2: MNHNS, SASEGT. Trimming removed 10 bases from V and 5 bases from J; junction bases left unmatched: 12. CDR3 length equals 14 residues. The CDR3 region is CATQKTGDWYGYTF. The CDR3 DNA reads as TGTGCCACCCAGAAGACAGGGGATTGGTATGGCTACACCTTC.

This clonotype was seen ten or more times. V and J are TRBV20-1 and TRBJ1-2; D ambiguous. Trimming left V 0 bases short and J 0 bases short, with 14 bases between. The CDR3 length is 16 residues. Germline lookup yields CDR1 DFQATT and CDR2 SNEGSKA (reference sequence). The CDR3 nucleotides are TGCAGTGCTAGAGATGCGGCGACGCTAGCTAACTATGGCTACACCTTC. This gives the protein CSARDAATLANYGYTF.

The table lists this clonotype with a few counts. V is TRBV4-3 and J is TRBJ2-5; D call uncertain. This CDR3 spans 15 amino acids. Germline loops: CDR1 LGHNA, CDR2 YSLEER. Between the trimmed V and J ends, which lost 0 bases and 1 base, there was a span of 9 bases. CDR3 sequence: CASSQETASQETQYF. CDR3 DNA sequence: TGCGCCAGCAGCCAAGAGACGGCGTCCCAAGAGACCCAGTACTTC.

This chain links TRBV20-1 with TRBJ2-1, with D possibly being TRBD1 or TRBD2 (6 bases each). CDR1 and CDR2 (germline): DFQATT, SNEGSKA (reference sequence). The CDR3 length is 13 residues. Trimming removed 8 bases at V and 1 base at J, with 12 bases between. The CDR3, as DNA: TGCAGTACGAAAGGGGGGTCCTACAATGAGCAGTTCTTC. Amino acids: CSTKGGSYNEQFF.

The J gene is TRBJ2-2, the V gene TRBV20-1; D might be TRBD2 (7 bases). In germline, CDR1 is DFQATT, CDR2 SNEGSKA (reference sequence). The CDR3 is 15 amino acids. Deletions cut 3 bases from V and 4 bases from J, with 15 bases between. DNA for the CDR3: TGCAGTGCTAGGGGGGGGGCGCAAAGCACCGGGGAGCTGTTTTTT. It encodes CSARGGAQSTGELFF.

This clonotype was seen only a few times. The chain is built from TRBV7-2 and TRBJ2-2; 8 positions agree with TRBD1. Germline V CDR1 and CDR2: SGHTA, FQGNSA. The CDR3 covers 15 residues. Trimming at V came to 4 bases and at J to 6 bases, leaving 7 bases not matched to a gene. The CDR3 region is CASSSWDRLPGELFF. The CDR3 region has the DNA TGTGCCAGCAGCTCCTGGGACAGGCTACCCGGGGAGCTGTTTTTT.

This clonotype was detected only a few times. The genes are TRBV20-1 and TRBJ1-5; TRBD1 matches 10 bases. Unmatched junction bases numbered 7, after V lost 1 base and J lost 4 bases. The CDR3 has 16 residues. Germline CDR1 reads DFQATT; CDR2 reads SNEGSKA (reference sequence). This CDR3 is CSARGPGQGINQPQHF. The CDR3 DNA reads TGCAGTGCTAGAGGGCCGGGACAGGGGATTAATCAGCCCCAGCATTTT.

This clonotype came up many times. This chain connects TRBV5-8 to TRBJ2-7; no reliable D call. CDR1 and CDR2 from the germline V gene are SGHTS and YDEGEE. Trimming left V 1 base short and J 1 base short, with 6 bases between. This CDR3 is built from 13 residues. CDR3 region: CASSLKESYEQYF. The CDR3 DNA follows: TGTGCCAGCAGCTTGAAGGAGTCCTACGAGCAGTACTTC.

Many counts were recorded for this clonotype. The chain uses TRBV3-1 and TRBJ2-5; D possibly corresponds to TRBD1 (6 bases). The CDR3 totals 14 residues. V was clipped by 3 bases and J by 2 bases, with 10 bases between them. Per the germline V gene, CDR1 is LGHDT and CDR2 is YNNKEL (reference sequence). CDR3 region: CASSHRQAQETQYF. The CDR3 bases are TGTGCCAGCAGCCATCGACAGGCTCAAGAGACCCAGTACTTC.

In its sample, this clonotype was seen a few times. V is TRBV4-1 and J is TRBJ2-5; D assignment may be TRBD1 or TRBD2 (6 bases each). Germline CDR1 reads MGHRA; CDR2 reads YSYEKL. V was shortened by 5 bases and J by 3 bases, with 16 bases between the two germline ends. There are 15 residues in the CDR3. The CDR3, as DNA: TGCGCCAGCAGCAAGGGGGGTTCCCCGAAAGAGACCCAGTACTTC. It yields the protein CASSKGGSPKETQYF.

This clonotype has a count of ten or more. This chain links TRBV9 with TRBJ1-3, with TRBD1 matching 7 bases. This CDR3 is 15 amino acids long. The J segment lost 0 bases and the V segment lost 2 bases, leaving 2 bases of the junction unmatched. Per the germline V gene, CDR1 is SGDLS and CDR2 is YYNGEE. The CDR3: CASSVDRDSGNTIYF. CDR3 coding DNA: TGTGCCAGCAGCGTCGACAGGGACTCTGGAAACACCATATATTTT.

This clonotype was seen many times. The chain links TRBV4-1 to TRBJ2-7; perhaps TRBD2 as D (6 bases). Trimming took 3 bases from V and 3 from J, leaving 9 bases between them. The CDR3 runs to 13 residues. Germline V gives CDR1 MGHRA, CDR2 YSYEKL. CDR3 residues: CASSHGLLYEQYF. For the CDR3, the DNA is TGCGCCAGCAGCCATGGACTACTCTACGAGCAGTACTTC.